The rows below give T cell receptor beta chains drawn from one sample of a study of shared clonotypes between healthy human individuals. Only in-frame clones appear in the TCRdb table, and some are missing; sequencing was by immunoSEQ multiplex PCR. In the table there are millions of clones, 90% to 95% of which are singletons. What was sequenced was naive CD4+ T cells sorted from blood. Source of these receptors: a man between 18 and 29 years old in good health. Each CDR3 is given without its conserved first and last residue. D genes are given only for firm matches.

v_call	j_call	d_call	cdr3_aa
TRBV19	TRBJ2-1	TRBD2	ASSFSGGGHNEQF
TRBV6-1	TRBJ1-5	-	ASSERRGNQPQH
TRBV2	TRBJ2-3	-	ASRRAGQTDTQY
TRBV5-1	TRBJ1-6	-	ASSLAANSPLH
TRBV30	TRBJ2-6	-	AWSLIRTSSGANVPT
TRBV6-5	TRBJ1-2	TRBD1	ASSKWTGTNGYT
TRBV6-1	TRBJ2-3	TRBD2	ASTLAGSTDTQY
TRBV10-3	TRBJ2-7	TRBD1	AISPLGGTGVYEQY
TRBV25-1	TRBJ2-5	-	ASSVSGGGTQY
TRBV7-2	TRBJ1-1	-	ASSLYRPASEAF
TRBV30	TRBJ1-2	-	AWSVRDRNYGYT
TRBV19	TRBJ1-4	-	ASSITRSEKLF
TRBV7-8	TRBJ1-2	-	ASSLGSTYGYT
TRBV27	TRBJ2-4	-	ASSPALAKNIQY
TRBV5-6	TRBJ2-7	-	ASSLWGALEQY
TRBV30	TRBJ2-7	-	ATTTDYEQY
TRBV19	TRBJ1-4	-	ASSYRLSEKLF
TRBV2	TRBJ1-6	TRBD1	ASTYDRGKTPLH
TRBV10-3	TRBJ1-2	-	AISESRTDYGYT
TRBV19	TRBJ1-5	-	ASSIVPGSQH
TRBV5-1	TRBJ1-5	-	ASSLEGGPQPQH
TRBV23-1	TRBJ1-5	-	ASKAQAVRNQPQH
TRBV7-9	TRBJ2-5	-	ASSLIGKETQY
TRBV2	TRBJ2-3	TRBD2	ASSVLAGGATDTQY
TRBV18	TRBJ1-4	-	ASSPREGMGEKLF
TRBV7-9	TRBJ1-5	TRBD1	ASSQGQGDKPQH
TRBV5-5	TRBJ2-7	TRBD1	ASSFSETGVSYEQY
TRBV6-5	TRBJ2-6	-	ATSRGGAGANVLT
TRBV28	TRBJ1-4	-	ASTQRSGKGEKLF
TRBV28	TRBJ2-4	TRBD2	ASSSAGTTKY
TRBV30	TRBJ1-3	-	AWSVSGSGNTIY
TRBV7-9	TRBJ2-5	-	ASSPGLAGGWETQY
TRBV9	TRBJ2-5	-	ASSVGGLQETQY
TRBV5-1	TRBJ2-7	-	ASSEDYEQY
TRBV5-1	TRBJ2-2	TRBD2	ASSPRLAGEGSGELF
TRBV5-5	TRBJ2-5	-	ASSFGRNSQETQY
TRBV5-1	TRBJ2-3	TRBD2	ASSLGEGSTDTQY
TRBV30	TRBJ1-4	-	ASPLDPRGEKLF
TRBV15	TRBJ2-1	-	ATSRDKGSYNEQF
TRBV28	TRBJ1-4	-	ASSPIASHRSNEKLF
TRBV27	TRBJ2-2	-	ASSLLGVNTGELF
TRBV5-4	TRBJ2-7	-	ASSSGRSSATYEQY
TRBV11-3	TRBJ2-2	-	ASSLGGGRRGELF
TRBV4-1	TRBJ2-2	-	ASSLAPGPGELF
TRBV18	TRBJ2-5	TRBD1	ASSDRDRNRQETQY
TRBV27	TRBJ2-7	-	ASSFQVEGRQY
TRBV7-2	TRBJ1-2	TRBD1	ASSPDDRANYGYT
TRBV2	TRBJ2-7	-	ASSEGRPQLLYEQY
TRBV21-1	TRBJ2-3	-	ASSKDRTSHCTDTQY
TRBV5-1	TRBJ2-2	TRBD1	ASSPDRGGTGELF
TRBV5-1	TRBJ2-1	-	ASSSLLGRKDYNEQF
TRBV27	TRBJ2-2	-	ASRRDRSGGELF
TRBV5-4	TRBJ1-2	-	ASSPNRPQREKGYT
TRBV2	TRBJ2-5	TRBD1	ASRGTGTTQETQY
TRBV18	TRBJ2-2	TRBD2	ASSPVGFGRAGELF
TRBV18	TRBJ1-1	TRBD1	ASSPRTGGNTEAF
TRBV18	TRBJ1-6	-	ASSPPSGESLH
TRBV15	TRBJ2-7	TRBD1	ATSRALQGYEQY
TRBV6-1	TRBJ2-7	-	ASSVEQGGAYEQY